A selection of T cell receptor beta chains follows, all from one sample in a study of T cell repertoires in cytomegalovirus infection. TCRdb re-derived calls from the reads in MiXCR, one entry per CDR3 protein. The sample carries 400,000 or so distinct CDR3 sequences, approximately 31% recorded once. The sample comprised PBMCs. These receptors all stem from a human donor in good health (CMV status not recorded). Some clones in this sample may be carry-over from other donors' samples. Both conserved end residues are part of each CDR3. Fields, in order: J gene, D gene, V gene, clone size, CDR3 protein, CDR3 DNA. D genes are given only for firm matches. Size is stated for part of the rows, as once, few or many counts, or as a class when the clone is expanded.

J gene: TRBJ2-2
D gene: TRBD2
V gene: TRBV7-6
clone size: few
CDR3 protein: CASRPWRGEAGELFF
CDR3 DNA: TGTGCCAGCAGGCCCTGGCGGGGGGAAGCCGGGGAGCTGTTTTTT

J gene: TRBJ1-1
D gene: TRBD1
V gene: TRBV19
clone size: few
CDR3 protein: CASTPTGLVPEAFF
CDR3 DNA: TGTGCCAGTACTCCGACAGGGCTGGTTCCTGAAGCTTTCTTT

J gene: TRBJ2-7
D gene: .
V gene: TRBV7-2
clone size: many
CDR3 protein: CASSLGPLGVYEQYF
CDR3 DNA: TGTGCCAGCAGCTTAGGTCCGCTAGGAGTCTACGAGCAGTACTTC

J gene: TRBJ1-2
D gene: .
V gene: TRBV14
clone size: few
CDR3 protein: CASSPTGKGDYGYTF
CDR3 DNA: TGTGCCAGCAGCCCCACAGGGAAGGGGGACTATGGCTACACCTTC

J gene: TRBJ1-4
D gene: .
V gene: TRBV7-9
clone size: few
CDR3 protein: CASGHSGQGNEKLFF
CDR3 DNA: TGTGCCAGCGGGCATTCGGGGCAGGGCAATGAAAAACTGTTTTTT

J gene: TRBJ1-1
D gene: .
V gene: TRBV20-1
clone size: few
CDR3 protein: CSAPMNTEAFF
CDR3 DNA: TGCAGTGCTCCCATGAACACTGAAGCTTTCTTT

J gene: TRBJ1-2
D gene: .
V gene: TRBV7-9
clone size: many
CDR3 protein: CASSPDNYGYTF
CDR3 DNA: TGTGCCAGCAGCCCAGATAACTATGGCTACACCTTC

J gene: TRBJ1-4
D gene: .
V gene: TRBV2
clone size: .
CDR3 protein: CASATTEATNEKLFF
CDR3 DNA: TGTGCCAGCGCAACAACAGAAGCAACTAATGAAAAACTGTTTTTT

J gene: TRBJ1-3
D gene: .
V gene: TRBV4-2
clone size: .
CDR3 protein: CASSPSPGLTGNTIYF
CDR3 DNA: TGTGCCAGCAGCCCCTCACCGGGGTTAACAGGAAACACCATATATTTT

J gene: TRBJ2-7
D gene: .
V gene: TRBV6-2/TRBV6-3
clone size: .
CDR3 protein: CASSYSRSGSIYEQYF
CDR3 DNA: TGTGCCAGCAGTTACTCGCGGTCAGGGTCGATCTACGAGCAGTACTTC

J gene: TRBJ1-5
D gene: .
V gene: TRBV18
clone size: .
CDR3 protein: CASSREPAPYSNPPQHF
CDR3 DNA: TGTGCCAGCTCACGAGAGCCTGCTCCCTATAGCAATCCGCCCCAGCATTTT

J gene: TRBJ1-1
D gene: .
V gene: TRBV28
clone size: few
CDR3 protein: CASSSPPGIGYTEAFF
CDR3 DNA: TGTGCCAGCAGTTCCCCACCGGGGATTGGGTACACTGAAGCTTTCTTT

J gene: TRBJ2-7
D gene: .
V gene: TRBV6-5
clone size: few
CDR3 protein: CASTRGSGANEQYF
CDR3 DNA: TGTGCCAGCACCCGGGGCAGCGGAGCTAACGAGCAGTACTTC

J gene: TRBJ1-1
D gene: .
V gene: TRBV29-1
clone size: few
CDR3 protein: CSVVGKPYTEAFF
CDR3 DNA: TGCAGCGTTGTGGGGAAACCCTACACTGAAGCTTTCTTT

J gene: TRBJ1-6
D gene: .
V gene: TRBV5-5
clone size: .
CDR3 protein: CASSSRQSSYNSPLHF
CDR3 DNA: TGTGCCAGCAGTTCGCGACAGTCCTCCTATAATTCACCCCTCCACTTT

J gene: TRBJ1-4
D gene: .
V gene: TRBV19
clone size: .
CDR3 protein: CASSVRVANEKLFF
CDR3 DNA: TGTGCCAGTAGTGTTCGTGTCGCCAATGAAAAACTGTTTTTT

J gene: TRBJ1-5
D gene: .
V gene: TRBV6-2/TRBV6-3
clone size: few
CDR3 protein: CASTLGENQPQHF
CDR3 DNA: TGTGCCAGCACTCTTGGGGAGAATCAGCCCCAGCATTTT

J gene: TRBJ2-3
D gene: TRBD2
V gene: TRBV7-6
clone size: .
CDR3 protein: CASSSTSGEIDTQYF
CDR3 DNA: TGTGCCAGCAGCTCGACTAGCGGGGAAATAGATACGCAGTATTTT

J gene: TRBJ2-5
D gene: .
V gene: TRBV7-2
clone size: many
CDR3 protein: CASSSPFTGQETQYF
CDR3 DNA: TGTGCCAGCAGCTCCCCTTTCACAGGGCAAGAGACCCAGTACTTC

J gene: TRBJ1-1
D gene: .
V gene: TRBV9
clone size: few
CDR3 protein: CASSARGQVNTEAFF
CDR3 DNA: TGTGCCAGCAGCGCCCGGGGACAAGTGAACACTGAAGCTTTCTTT

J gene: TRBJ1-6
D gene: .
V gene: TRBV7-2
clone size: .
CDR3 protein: CASSYRGGSYNSPIHF
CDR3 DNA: TGTGCCAGCAGCTATAGGGGGGGCTCCTATAATTCACCCATCCACTTT

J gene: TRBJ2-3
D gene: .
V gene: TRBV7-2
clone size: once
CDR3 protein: CASRPPGLSGGPDTQYF
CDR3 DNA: TGTGCCAGCAGACCCCCGGGTCTGTCGGGGGGCCCAGATACGCAGTATTTT

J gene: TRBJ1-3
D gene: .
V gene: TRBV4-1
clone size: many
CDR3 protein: CASSPLWLSGNTIYF
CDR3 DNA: TGCGCCAGCAGCCCCCTTTGGCTCTCTGGAAACACCATATATTTT

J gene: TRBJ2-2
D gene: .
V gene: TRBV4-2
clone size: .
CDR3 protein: CASSRRDGNTGELFF
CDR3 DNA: TGTGCCAGCAGCCGCCGGGACGGCAACACCGGGGAGCTGTTTTTT

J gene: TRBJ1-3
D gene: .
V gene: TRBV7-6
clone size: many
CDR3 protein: CASSSATGHSGNTIYF
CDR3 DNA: TGTGCCAGCAGCTCGGCAACAGGTCACTCTGGAAACACCATATATTTT

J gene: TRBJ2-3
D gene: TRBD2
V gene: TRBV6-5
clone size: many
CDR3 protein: CASSGLAGGEDTQYF
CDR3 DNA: TGTGCCAGCAGCGGACTAGCGGGGGGGGAAGATACGCAGTATTTT

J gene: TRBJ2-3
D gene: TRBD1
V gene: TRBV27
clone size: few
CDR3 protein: CASSRTLTGARGGTQYF
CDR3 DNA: TGTGCCAGCAGCCGTACCCTGACAGGGGCCCGTGGGGGTACGCAGTATTTT

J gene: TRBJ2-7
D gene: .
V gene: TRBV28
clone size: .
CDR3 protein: CASSFQAATYEQYF
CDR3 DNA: TGTGCCAGCAGTTTTCAGGCAGCGACCTACGAGCAGTACTTC

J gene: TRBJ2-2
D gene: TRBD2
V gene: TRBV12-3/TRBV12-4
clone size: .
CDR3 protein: CASDIGLGIDGELFF
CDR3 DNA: TGTGCCAGCGACATAGGACTAGGAATAGATGGGGAGCTGTTTTTT

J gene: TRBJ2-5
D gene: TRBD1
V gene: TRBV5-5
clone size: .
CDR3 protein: CASNTGERETQYF
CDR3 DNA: TGTGCCAGCAATACAGGGGAGAGAGAGACCCAGTACTTC

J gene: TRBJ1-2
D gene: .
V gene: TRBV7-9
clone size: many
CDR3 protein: CASSSSRGLPSLNYGYTF
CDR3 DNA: TGTGCCAGCAGCTCGTCCCGGGGTTTGCCCTCACTTAACTATGGCTACACCTTC

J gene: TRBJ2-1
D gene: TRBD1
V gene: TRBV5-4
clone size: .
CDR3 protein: CASSSLGPGGKGEQFF
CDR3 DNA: TGTGCCAGCAGCTCACTCGGGCCAGGGGGTAAGGGTGAGCAGTTCTTC

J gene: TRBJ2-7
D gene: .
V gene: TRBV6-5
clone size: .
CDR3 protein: CASSYSGSRGEQYF
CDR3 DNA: TGTGCCAGCAGTTACTCGGGTTCCAGGGGTGAGCAGTACTTC

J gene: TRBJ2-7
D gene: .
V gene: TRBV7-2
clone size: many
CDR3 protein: CASSPSGPAVEQYF
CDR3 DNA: TGTGCCAGCAGCCCCAGCGGGCCAGCAGTCGAGCAGTACTTC

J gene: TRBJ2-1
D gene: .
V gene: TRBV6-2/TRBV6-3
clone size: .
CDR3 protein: CASSYGGISSYNEQFF
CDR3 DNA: TGTGCCAGCAGTTACGGGGGGATAAGCTCCTACAATGAGCAGTTCTTC

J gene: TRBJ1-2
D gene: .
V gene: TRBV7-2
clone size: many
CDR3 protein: CASRNYRSYGYTF
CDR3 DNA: TGTGCCAGCAGGAATTATCGCTCATATGGCTACACCTTC

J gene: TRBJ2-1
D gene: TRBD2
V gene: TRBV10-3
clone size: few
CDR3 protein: CAISGLAGRNEQFF
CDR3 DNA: TGTGCCATCAGTGGACTAGCGGGGCGCAATGAGCAGTTCTTC

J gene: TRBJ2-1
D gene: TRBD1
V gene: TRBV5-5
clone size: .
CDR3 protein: CASSRKGQGGDEQFF
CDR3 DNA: TGTGCCAGCAGCCGTAAGGGACAGGGGGGGGATGAGCAGTTCTTC

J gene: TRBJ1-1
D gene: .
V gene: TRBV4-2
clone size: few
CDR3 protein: CASSQGEGSTEAFF
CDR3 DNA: TGTGCCAGCAGCCAAGGAGAAGGTAGCACTGAAGCTTTCTTT

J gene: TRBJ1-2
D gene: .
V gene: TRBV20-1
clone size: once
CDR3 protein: CSARGTAPYGYTF
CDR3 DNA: TGCAGTGCTAGAGGGACAGCACCCTATGGCTACACCTTC

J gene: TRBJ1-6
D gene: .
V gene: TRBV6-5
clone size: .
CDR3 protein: CASSRSPINSPLHF
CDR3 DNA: TGTGCCAGCAGTCGGTCACCTATTAATTCACCCCTCCACTTT

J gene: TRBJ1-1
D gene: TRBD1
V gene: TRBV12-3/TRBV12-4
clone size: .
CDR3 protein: CASSFRDRGYTEAFF
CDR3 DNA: TGTGCCAGCAGTTTCCGGGACAGGGGGTACACTGAAGCTTTCTTT

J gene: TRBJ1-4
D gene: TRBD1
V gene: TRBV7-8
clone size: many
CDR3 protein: CASSLAPTGGNNEKLFF
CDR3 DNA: TGTGCCAGCAGCCTCGCCCCTACAGGGGGCAATAATGAAAAACTGTTTTTT

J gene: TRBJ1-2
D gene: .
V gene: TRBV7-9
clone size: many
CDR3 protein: CASSLARDGYGYTF
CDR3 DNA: TGTGCCAGCAGCTTAGCCAGGGATGGCTATGGCTACACCTTC

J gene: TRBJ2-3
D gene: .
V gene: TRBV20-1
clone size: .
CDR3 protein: CSAVEVRTDTQYF
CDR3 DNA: TGCAGTGCGGTAGAGGTCCGCACAGATACGCAGTATTTT

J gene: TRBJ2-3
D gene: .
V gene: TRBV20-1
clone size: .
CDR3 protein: CSARDLPSTDTQYF
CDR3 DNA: TGCAGTGCTAGAGATCTCCCGAGCACAGATACGCAGTATTTT

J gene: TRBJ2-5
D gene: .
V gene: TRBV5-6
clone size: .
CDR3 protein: CASSRPTGETKYF
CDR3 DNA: TGTGCCAGCAGCAGACCGACAGGAGAGACCAAGTACTTC

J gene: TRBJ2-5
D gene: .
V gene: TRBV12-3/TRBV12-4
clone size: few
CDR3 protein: CASRNADGQETQYF
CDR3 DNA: TGTGCCAGCAGAAACGCCGACGGACAAGAGACCCAGTACTTC

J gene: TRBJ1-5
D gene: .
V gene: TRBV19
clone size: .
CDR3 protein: CASSIPGRLNQPQHF
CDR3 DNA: TGTGCCAGTAGTATCCCAGGGAGGCTCAATCAGCCCCAGCATTTT